The next 23 T cell receptor beta chains were all read from a single sample in a study of T cells in Graves' hyperthyroidism and ophthalmopathy. The investigators amplified TCR beta CDR3 regions from RNA transcripts. Primed by the HTBI set, a first-round RT-PCR was run on the TCR CDR3. TCRdb reprocessed the multiplex PCR reads with MiXCR, giving one entry per CDR3 protein. The table shows hundreds of thousands of distinct CDR3 sequences, with approximately 15% occurring only once. Input material: blood. These receptors were taken from a woman aged 18-29 years with Graves' hyperthyroidism.

This clonotype was recorded many times. The chain is built from TRBV2 and TRBJ2-7; D tentatively reads TRBD1 or TRBD2 (5 bases each). V was trimmed by 6 bases and J by 2 bases, leaving 20 bases between them. The CDR3 spans 16 residues. Germline CDR1 is SNHLY and CDR2 is FYNNEI. The CDR3 here is CASSPSIPGTTYEQYF. The CDR3 DNA sequence: TGTGCCAGCAGCCCTTCAATTCCAGGGACCACCTACGAGCAGTACTTC.

This clonotype was counted a single time. The chain links TRBV4-3 to TRBJ2-7; possible D gene TRBD1, 5 bases. Germline CDR1 reads LGHNA; CDR2 reads YSLEER. Trimming took 4 bases from V and 3 from J, leaving 13 bases between them. The CDR3 length is 14 residues. CDR3 protein: CASSLQYRNYEQYF. In DNA, the CDR3 is TGCGCCAGCAGCCTACAATACAGGAACTACGAGCAGTACTTC.

This clonotype was seen many times. The chain is built from TRBV6-1 and TRBJ2-7; 9 nucleotides line up with TRBD2. CDR3 size: 18 residues. J lost 6 bases, V lost 5 bases, and 20 bases had no gene match. The germline V gene has CDR1 MNHNS and CDR2 SASEGT. DNA for the CDR3: TGTGCCAGCAGTTCCCCGCCCGGGACTAGCCTCCGGGGTGCCGAGCAGTACTTC. Its translation: CASSSPPGTSLRGAEQYF.

The genes are TRBV11-2 and TRBJ2-5; TRBD2 matches at 8 bases. The germline gives CDR1 SGHAT, CDR2 FQNNGV. The V and J ends lost 4 bases and 5 bases, in that order; junction bases with no gene match: 15. The CDR3 spans 17 residues. As DNA, the CDR3 is TGTGCCAGCAGCTCCTCCGGGACTAGAGGGAGGTCGGAGACCCAGTACTTC. Translated, it gives CASSSSGTRGRSETQYF.

Ten or more counts support this clonotype. The chain carries TRBV7-9 and TRBJ2-1; 9 bases align to TRBD2. CDR1 is SEHNR and CDR2 is FQNEAQ in the germline V gene (reference sequence). The trim removed 0 bases at V and 2 bases at J, leaving 2 bases unmatched. The CDR3 runs 16 residues. CDR3 sequence: CASSLASGRPYNEQFF. CDR3 DNA sequence: TGTGCCAGCAGCTTAGCTAGCGGGAGACCCTACAATGAGCAGTTCTTC. Looking up the rest from reference TRBV7-9 and TRBJ2-1 gives the full variable domain: DTGVSQNPRHKITKRGQNVTFRCDPISEHNRLYWYRQTLGQGPEFLTYFQNEAQLEKSRLLSDRFSAERPKGSFSTLEIQRTEQGDSAMYLCASSLASGRPYNEQFFGPGTRLTVL.

V gene TRBV11-2 combines with J gene TRBJ2-1; D might be TRBD1 (6 bases). Per the germline V gene, CDR1 is SGHAT and CDR2 is FQNNGV. Trimming took 5 bases from V and 8 from J, leaving 16 bases between them. The CDR3 length is 14 residues. CDR3 nucleotides: TGTGCCAGCAGCCAGGGGAGCACTCAGGATGAGCAGTTCTTC. Translation: CASSQGSTQDEQFF.

As for this clonotype: A single base separates this from a much larger clone, so it may be a read error. V is TRBV6-5 and J is TRBJ1-6; D call uncertain. Germline loops: CDR1 MNHEY, CDR2 SVGAGI. This CDR3 region has 15 residues. The V and J ends lost 0 bases and 11 bases respectively, with 14 bases between them. The CDR3 bases are TGTGCCAGCAGTTACTCGACTCCGCTTGATCCACCCCTCCACTTT. Protein: CASSYSTPLDPPLHF.

This rearrangement joins TRBV15 to TRBJ2-2, with D unresolved. The CDR3 consists of 14 residues. The ends were cut back, 7 bases at V and 4 bases at J, with 13 bases in the middle. CDR1 and CDR2 (germline): LNHNV, YYDKDF (reference sequence). The CDR3 here is CATTKIGGTGELFF. The CDR3 coding sequence is TGTGCCACCACTAAGATAGGTGGCACCGGGGAGCTGTTTTTT.

This clonotype occurred a few times. V usage is TRBV19 and J usage is TRBJ1-2, with 7 bases matching TRBD1. With 4 bases clipped from V and 3 bases from J, the junction kept 5 bases outside the gene matches. This CDR3 is built from 14 residues. Germline V gene sequence: CDR1 LNHDA, CDR2 SQIVND (reference sequence). In DNA form, the CDR3 reads TGTGCCAGTAGTACCCCCGGGACAGACTATGGCTACACCTTC. Amino acids: CASSTPGTDYGYTF. Together with reference TRBV19 and TRBJ1-2, the CDR3 gives the full variable domain: DGGITQSPKYLFRKEGQNVTLSCEQNLNHDAMYWYRQDPGQGLRLIYYSQIVNDFQKGDIAEGYSVSREKKESFPLTVTSAQKNPTAFYLCASSTPGTDYGYTFGSGTRLTVV.

The chain combines TRBV28 with TRBJ1-3; D is undetermined. This CDR3 contains 15 residues. Germline V gene data show CDR1 as MDHEN and CDR2 as SYDVKM. V was trimmed by 6 bases and J by 0 bases, leaving 12 bases between them. As DNA, the CDR3 is TGTGCCAGCAGCCTGCTCAGGAGCTCTGGAAACACCATATATTTT. Its protein is CASSLLRSSGNTIYF.

This clonotype was counted ten times or more. The CDR3 sequence is CASSLESGLARETQYF. The CDR3 region has the DNA TGTGCCAGCAGCTTAGAATCGGGACTGGCTCGAGAGACCCAGTACTTC. The chain couples TRBV11-2 to TRBJ2-5; TRBD2 is a possible D gene (6 bases). Germline CDR1 reads SGHAT; CDR2 reads FQNNGV. The CDR3 extends over 16 amino acids. V was pared by 0 bases and J by 4 bases, with 15 bases between.

There are a few counts of this clonotype. The chain uses TRBV20-1 and TRBJ1-1; D call uncertain. V lost 7 bases and J 5 bases, leaving 14 bases between the germline ends. The CDR3 totals 12 residues. CDR1 is DFQATT, CDR2 SNEGSKA, per germline (reference sequence). CDR3 protein: CSVGPPKTEAFF. The CDR3 DNA reads as TGCAGTGTGGGTCCTCCGAAAACTGAAGCTTTCTTT.

This clonotype has more than one count but fewer than ten. The chain links TRBV19 to TRBJ1-1; D unclear. Germline V gene sequence: CDR1 LNHDA, CDR2 SQIVND (reference sequence). The germline V and J ends were trimmed by 7 bases and 0 bases, with 24 bases remaining between them. The CDR3 runs 18 residues. CDR3 amino acids: CASTRISPIGNMNTEAFF. In DNA, the CDR3 is TGTGCCAGTACCCGTATCTCCCCGATAGGGAATATGAACACTGAAGCTTTCTTT.

The gene calls are TRBV18 and TRBJ2-7; 8 positions agree with TRBD1. The CDR3 has 16 amino acids. The germline V gene has CDR1 KGHSH and CDR2 LQKENI. Unmatched junction bases numbered 11, after V lost 1 base and J lost 6 bases. The CDR3 DNA is TGTGCCAGCTCACCACTCCTTAAGACAGGGGATGCCGAGCAGTACTTC. Its translation: CASSPLLKTGDAEQYF.

This chain joins TRBV28 and TRBJ1-6; the D gene is possibly TRBD1 (5 bases). The CDR3 has 15 residues. Germline V gene data show CDR1 as MDHEN and CDR2 as SYDVKM. V gave up 3 bases and J gave up 5 bases, with 11 bases separating them. The CDR3 nucleotides are TGTGCCAGCAGTTTCATAGGGGCAGATAATTCACCCCTCCACTTT. It codes for CASSFIGADNSPLHF. The full variable domain, in which reference TRBV28 and TRBJ1-6 provide the parts outside the CDR3, is DVKVTQSSRYLVKRTGEKVFLECVQDMDHENMFWYRQDPGLGLRLIYFSYDVKMKEKGDIPEGYSVSREKKERFSLILESASTNQTSMYLCASSFIGADNSPLHFGNGTRLTVT.

Only a few counts were recorded for this clonotype. The J gene is TRBJ2-1, the V gene TRBV7-9; no clear D gene. CDR1 is SEHNR, CDR2 FQNEAQ, per germline (reference sequence). The CDR3 has 13 amino acids. Between the trimmed V and J ends, which lost 8 bases and 8 bases, there was a span of 16 bases. The CDR3 loop reads CASGPPGRDEQFF. The CDR3 DNA follows: TGTGCCAGCGGGCCCCCCGGAAGGGATGAGCAGTTCTTC. Based on the CDR3 plus reference TRBV7-9 and TRBJ2-1, the full variable domain is DTGVSQNPRHKITKRGQNVTFRCDPISEHNRLYWYRQTLGQGPEFLTYFQNEAQLEKSRLLSDRFSAERPKGSFSTLEIQRTEQGDSAMYLCASGPPGRDEQFFGPGTRLTVL.

Many counts were recorded for this clonotype. The chain is built from TRBV3-1 and TRBJ1-3; D uncertain. CDR3 size: 15 residues. Per the germline V gene, CDR1 is LGHDT and CDR2 is YNNKEL (reference sequence). Trimming took 4 bases from V and 0 from J, leaving 10 bases between them. The CDR3 reads CASSLSGNSGNTIYF. DNA of the CDR3: TGTGCCAGCAGCCTATCGGGGAACTCTGGAAACACCATATATTTT.

This clonotype has a count of ten or more. This sequence joins TRBV7-9 and TRBJ1-1, with a weak D call TRBD1 (5 bases). Trimming cost V 1 base and J 3 bases, with 9 bases left between them. This CDR3 comprises 14 residues. The V gene's germline CDR1 is SEHNR and CDR2 FQNEAQ (reference sequence). CDR3 amino acids: CASSLGGAYTEAFF. CDR3 in DNA: TGTGCCAGCAGCTTAGGAGGGGCCTACACTGAAGCTTTCTTT.

The sample holds many counts of this clonotype. This chain connects TRBV2 to TRBJ2-1, with 8 bases lining up with TRBD2. In germline, CDR1 is SNHLY, CDR2 FYNNEI. CDR3 length: 15 residues. V was clipped by 7 bases and J by 4 bases; unmatched bases: 9. CDR3: CASKLGLAGYNEQFF. CDR3 in DNA: TGTGCCAGCAAATTGGGTCTAGCGGGTTACAATGAGCAGTTCTTC.

This clonotype was observed a handful of times. One junction end disagrees with the germline gene, perhaps due to a read error. V and J are TRBV12-3 or TRBV12-4 and TRBJ1-4, with 7 bases fitting TRBD1. The length of the CDR3 is 14 residues. CDR3 DNA sequence: TGTGCCAGCAGTCCTGGGACAGTACCCGAAAAACTGCTTTTT. It codes for CASSPGTVPEKLLF.

This clonotype was detected ten times or more. The V gene is TRBV20-1, the J gene TRBJ1-5, with a weak D call TRBD1 (5 bases). Per the germline V gene, CDR1 is DFQATT and CDR2 is SNEGSKA (reference sequence). CDR3 length: 15 amino acids. Trimming removed 6 bases at V and 7 bases at J, with 22 bases between. CDR3 residues: CSASEVAGPRQPQHF. The CDR3 DNA follows: TGCAGTGCCTCCGAGGTCGCGGGGCCTCGACAGCCCCAGCATTTT.

This clonotype was found many times. The chain employs TRBV4-1 and TRBJ2-7; a possible D gene is TRBD1 (5 bases). The germline CDR1 and CDR2 sequences are MGHRA and YSYEKL. The V end was cut by 1 base, the J end by 0 bases, with 7 bases between. The CDR3 sequence is 14 residues long. In DNA form, the CDR3 reads TGCGCCAGCAGCCAAGGACAGCTCTCCTACGAGCAGTACTTC. Translated, it gives CASSQGQLSYEQYF.

This clonotype came up a few times. The rearrangement joins TRBV5-1 to TRBJ1-1, with a weak D call TRBD1 (6 bases). The CDR3 is 13 residues long. Germline V gene data show CDR1 as SGHRS and CDR2 as YFSETQ. V was trimmed by 3 bases and J by 6 bases, leaving 12 bases between them. The CDR3 DNA follows: TGCGCCAGCAGCTCTCCGCGGGGGCCTGAAGCTTTCTTT. Its protein product is CASSSPRGPEAFF.